These 13 T cell receptor beta chains were sequenced from one sample in a study of tumor and adjacent non-tumor tissue in lung cancer. The template was RNA from unsorted bulk tissue. The normal lung tissue was taken more than 3 cm from the tumor edge. A modified ARM-PCR protocol with three rounds of nested PCR amplified TCRbeta. Via MiXCR, TCRdb re-called the multiplex PCR reads, giving one row per CDR3 protein. The sample has 90,000 to 100,000 distinct CDR3 sequences; 75% to 85% are singletons. The material sequenced was distant non-tumor lung tissue. The source of these receptors is a man in his sixties with small cell lung cancer.

The rearrangement uses TRBV29-1 and TRBJ2-1; D is unclear. V was trimmed by 3 bases and J by 4 bases, leaving 16 bases between them. Germline assignment: CDR1 SQVTM and CDR2 ANQGSEA. The CDR3 extends over 15 amino acids. The CDR3, as DNA: TGCAGCGTTGACCATCGGCAGAGCTCATACAATGAGCAGTTCTTC. Translating it yields CSVDHRQSSYNEQFF.

As for this clonotype: Relative to the germline gene, one junction end is altered; a read error may explain this. The V and J genes are TRBV12-3 or TRBV12-4 and TRBJ2-6, with unresolved D. This CDR3 is 16 amino acids long. CDR3 sequence reads: CAISPFINSRANVLTF. As DNA, the CDR3 is TGTGCCATCAGTCCCTTCATAAACTCTAGGGCCAACGTCCTGACTTTC.

Concerning this clonotype itself: A read error is possible here, since a much larger clone lies one base away. The chain joins TRBV20-1 to TRBJ2-4, with D unclear. The CDR3 is made up of 14 amino acids. Germline loops: CDR1 DFQATT, CDR2 SNEGSKA (reference sequence). The V end was cut by 7 bases, the J end by 2 bases, with 15 bases between. This CDR3 is CSVSPRSSKNIQYF. CDR3 nucleotide sequence: TGCAGTGTTAGTCCCCGCAGTTCCAAAAACATTCAGTACTTC.

This clonotype is a singleton in its sample. The chain uses TRBV29-1 and TRBJ1-1; no clear D gene. The germline gives CDR1 SQVTM, CDR2 ANQGSEA. Trimming removed 7 bases from V and 0 bases from J, with 15 bases in between. This CDR3 region has 14 residues. The CDR3 protein is CSAERDGMNTEAFF. The CDR3 DNA sequence: TGCAGCGCCGAACGTGACGGTATGAACACTGAAGCTTTCTTT.

This chain links TRBV11-2 with TRBJ2-2; the D is unclear. Deletions cut 3 bases from V and 9 bases from J, with 17 bases between. This CDR3 region has 15 residues. The germline V gene encodes CDR1 SGHAT and CDR2 FQNNGV. The CDR3 nucleotides are TGTGCCAGCAGCTTCATTCGACTGGATACCTGGGAGCTGTTTTTT. Translation gives CASSFIRLDTWELFF.

Of note for this clonotype: The junction departs from germline at one end; a sequencing error may be responsible. This chain joins TRBV6-2 or TRBV6-3 and TRBJ2-1, with a possible D match to TRBD2 (5 bases). CDR1 and CDR2 from the germline V gene are MNHEY and SVGEGT. The CDR3 is 15 amino acids. For the CDR3, the DNA is TGTGCCGGCCGTCAGCGGCGTTTCTCCTTCAATGAGCAGTTCTTC. Its translation is CAGRQRRFSFNEQFF.

Comments on this clonotype: This may be a read error, as it is one base from a much larger clone. The rearrangement links TRBV24-1 to TRBJ2-7; maybe TRBD2 (5 bases). CDR1 and CDR2 from the germline V gene are KGHDR and SFDVKD. V was pared by 4 bases and J by 5 bases, with 14 bases between. The CDR3 has 14 residues. CDR3 sequence: CATSEASRKDEQYF. CDR3 nucleotide sequence: TGTGCCACCAGTGAGGCTAGCAGGAAGGACGAGCAGTACTTC.

The genes are TRBV6-5 and TRBJ2-7; D perhaps matches TRBD1 (6 bases). Germline assignment: CDR1 MNHEY and CDR2 SVGAGI. The CDR3 is 14 amino acids. This CDR3 is CDSSWGEGAYEQYV. The DNA of the CDR3 is TGTGACAGCAGTTGGGGAGAGGGGGCCTACGAGCAGTACGTC.

The chain joins TRBV29-1 to TRBJ2-1; D uncertain. The CDR3 covers 14 residues. Germline CDR1 is SQVTM and CDR2 is ANQGSEA. With 4 bases removed from V and 7 bases from J, the gap between germline ends came to 17 bases. The CDR3, as DNA: TGCAGCGTTGTCGGGCTTGTGGGTACAAATGAGCAGTTCTTC. It codes for CSVVGLVGTNEQFF.

Comments on this clonotype: One end of the junction fails to match germline, which may point to a read error. The rearrangement uses TRBV13 and TRBJ2-3, with 8 nucleotides matching TRBD2. Germline V lookup: CDR1 PRHDT, CDR2 FYEKMQ (reference sequence). The CDR3 loop spans 15 amino acids. CDR3 loop: CASSPSGLSTDTLYF. The CDR3 nucleotides read TGTGCCAGCAGCCCTAGCGGGTTGAGCACGGATACGCTGTATTTT.

On this clonotype: At one of its ends the junction is not consistent with the germline gene, which may arise from a read error. The V call is TRBV6-5, the J call TRBJ2-1, with D possibly called TRBD1 or TRBD2 (6 bases each). The CDR3 is 17 amino acids. The germline V gene encodes CDR1 MNHEY and CDR2 SVGAGI. Here the CDR3 reads CASSYSIWRLGDNEQSF. In DNA form, the CDR3 reads TGTGCTAGCAGTTACTCGATCTGGAGACTAGGGGACAATGAGCAGTCCTTC.

For this clonotype: One junction end does not reproduce the germline sequence, and a read error may be involved. The gene calls are TRBV11-3 and TRBJ2-7, with 8 nucleotides matching TRBD2. CDR3 size: 17 residues. CDR1 is SGHNT and CDR2 is YENEEA in the germline V gene. The CDR3: CASSYSGDIPTVYELYF. Here the CDR3 DNA reads TGTGCCAGCAGCTATAGCGGGGACATCCCCACTGTCTACGAGCTGTACTTC. The full variable domain, completed using reference TRBV11-3 and TRBJ2-7, is EAGVVQSPRYKIIEKKQPVAFWCNPISGHNTLYWYLQNLGQGPELLIRYENEEAVDDSQLPKDRFSAERLKGVDSTLKIQPAELGDSAVYLCASSYSGDIPTVYELYFGPGTRLTVT.

Note on this clonotype: The junction differs from germline at one of its ends, possibly a read error. The rearrangement uses TRBV4-1 and TRBJ1-2; possibly TRBD1 for D (6 bases). Germline assignment: CDR1 MGHRA and CDR2 YSYEKL. This CDR3 is built from 14 residues. The CDR3: CPSILRAGVGGYTF. As DNA, the CDR3 is TGCCCCAGCATCCTTAGGGCAGGGGTAGGCGGCTACACCTTC.